This TCR beta chain stems from a study of T cell repertoires in cytomegalovirus infection. Study as a whole: Carrying CMV and the relevant HLA type showed in public TCR beta signatures. Study-level results: Identification of carriers of CMV plus the relevant HLA was achieved through cumulative public TCR beta family frequency. Within the response measured ex vivo, HLA-C-restricted CMV-specific TCR beta clonotypes were dominant.

TCRdb processed the reads anew with MiXCR; each CDR3 protein has one entry. The sample records over 200,000 distinct CDR3 sequences, roughly an eighth being singletons. This clonotype was counted only a few times. Its specificity is unknown. This clonotype originated in a human donor in good health (CMV status not recorded). Some clones in this sample may be carry-over from other donors' samples. The sequencing input was PBMCs.

The CDR3 here is CASSYGGGRTYEQYF. The DNA for the CDR3 is TGTGCCAGCAGTTACGGGGGCGGGCGAACCTACGAGCAGTACTTC. V gene TRBV6-2 or TRBV6-3 combines with J gene TRBJ2-7; possible D gene TRBD1, 6 bases. The V end was cut by 2 bases, the J end by 2 bases, with 13 bases between. In germline, CDR1 is MNHEY, CDR2 SVGEGT. The CDR3 consists of 15 residues.